These 15 T cell receptor beta chains were all obtained from the same sample, sequenced in a study of beta chain features in type 1 diabetes. Study-level results: Significant though moderate, a shortening of TCRB CDR3s appeared in all four CD4+ subsets of Type 1 diabetes patients.

These TCRs are of unknown antigen specificity. Expressed TCRB transcripts were sequenced, since all the RNA that had been isolated was reverse transcribed. Method: immunoSEQ multiplex PCR; TCRdb's copy keeps in-frame clones and lacks some. The data contain fewer than 400,000 clones, approximately 9.9% of them singletons. The sequenced material came from central memory CD4+ T cells from blood. These receptors originate from a man aged 25 to 40 with type 1 diabetes.

This clone was observed a handful of times. The rearrangement links TRBV5-1 to TRBJ1-1; no firm D call. Trimming pared 4 bases from V and 1 base from J, leaving 17 bases between. From germline, CDR1 is SGHRS and CDR2 YFSETQ. The CDR3 extends over 16 amino acids. The DNA of the CDR3 is TGCGCCAGCAGCCCACCCGCGGGGAAGACGAACACTGAAGCTTTCTTT. It yields the protein CASSPPAGKTNTEAFF. The variable domain in full, with the rest retrieved from reference TRBV5-1 and TRBJ1-1, is KAGVTQTPRYLIKTRGQQVTLSCSPISGHRSVSWYQQTPGQGLQFLFEYFSETQRNKGNFPGRFSGRQFSNSRSEMNVSTLELGDSALYLCASSPPAGKTNTEAFFGQGTRLTVV.

This clone occurred many times. This rearrangement joins TRBV6-1 to TRBJ2-7; maybe TRBD2 (6 bases). This CDR3 has 15 amino acids. The V gene lost 4 bases and the J gene lost 7 bases, with 20 bases spanning the gap. Germline V gene data show CDR1 as MNHNS and CDR2 as SASEGT. The DNA for the CDR3 is TGTGCCAGCAGTGGGGGGACTCCAAGGGAGGAGGAGCAGTACTTC. It encodes CASSGGTPREEEQYF.

V gene TRBV20-1 combines with J gene TRBJ2-1, with no clear D. Trimming left V 6 bases short and J 9 bases short, with 12 bases between. CDR1 is DFQATT and CDR2 is SNEGSKA in the germline V gene (reference sequence). CDR3 size: 11 residues. CDR3 region: CSASSAREQFF. For the CDR3, the DNA is TGCAGTGCCAGCTCCGCGCGTGAGCAGTTCTTC.

This clone was seen only a few times. Within the sample, other DNA sequences also encode this same CDR3. This chain links TRBV7-9 with TRBJ1-1; D uncertain. Per germline, CDR1 SEHNR and CDR2 FQNEAQ (reference sequence). V lost 3 bases and J lost 3, with 5 bases in between. This CDR3 region has 12 residues. DNA of the CDR3: TGTGCCAGCAGCTTTGGAGACACTGAAGCTTTCTTT. As protein: CASSFGDTEAFF.

This clone was seen only a few times. This rearrangement joins TRBV27 to TRBJ2-4, with 9 bases identical to TRBD2. The ends lost 8 bases at V and 4 bases at J; junction bases unmatched: 12. Germline V gene lookup returns CDR1 MNHEY and CDR2 SMNVEV (reference sequence). The CDR3 covers 16 residues. Here the CDR3 reads CASSPRRTSVKNIQYF. Written as DNA, the CDR3 is TGTGCCAGCTCCCCCCGCCGGACTAGCGTTAAAAACATTCAGTACTTC.

The rearrangement joins TRBV7-2 to TRBJ1-1, with TRBD1 matching 8 bases. CDR1 and CDR2 (germline): SGHTA, FQGNSA. This CDR3 is built from 14 residues. V lost 3 bases and J lost 3; bases outside the gene matches: 3. CDR3 loop: CASSLNRGDTEAFF. The CDR3 bases are TGTGCCAGCAGCTTGAACAGGGGGGACACTGAAGCTTTCTTT. Looking up the rest from reference TRBV7-2 and TRBJ1-1 gives the full variable domain: GAGVSQSPSNKVTEKGKDVELRCDPISGHTALYWYRQSLGQGLEFLIYFQGNSAPDKSGLPSDRFSAERTGGSVSTLTIQRTQQEDSAVYLCASSLNRGDTEAFFGQGTRLTVV.

The rearrangement uses TRBV5-8 and TRBJ2-3; D might be TRBD1 (6 bases). The CDR3 has 14 amino acids. Per the germline V gene, CDR1 is SGHTS and CDR2 is YDEGEE. Between the trimmed V and J ends, which lost 0 bases and 4 bases, there was a span of 9 bases. The CDR3 here is CASSLEQGSDTQYF. The CDR3 region has the DNA TGTGCCAGCAGCTTGGAACAGGGCTCAGATACGCAGTATTTT.

This clone was picked up many times. The chain combines TRBV14 with TRBJ2-1; 10 positions agree with TRBD1. The V segment lost 2 bases and the J segment 9 bases; nucleotides outside the gene matches: 10. The CDR3 totals 16 residues. The germline V gene has CDR1 SGHDN and CDR2 FVKESK. CDR3 amino acids: CASSQRTGTGAGEQFF. CDR3 in DNA: TGTGCCAGCAGCCAACGCACCGGGACAGGGGCTGGTGAGCAGTTCTTC.

Only a few counts were recorded for this clone. The chain uses TRBV6-5 and TRBJ1-1; D is undetermined. Germline V gene sequence: CDR1 MNHEY, CDR2 SVGAGI. The ends were cut back, 7 bases at V and 7 bases at J, with 10 bases in the middle. The CDR3 runs to 11 residues. The chain's CDR3 is CASTIDGEAFF. DNA of the CDR3: TGTGCCAGCACCATCGACGGTGAAGCTTTCTTT.

This clone appeared many times. The chain couples TRBV27 to TRBJ2-5, with TRBD1 matching over 7 bases. The CDR3 extends over 16 amino acids. V trimming: 5 bases; J trimming: 6 bases; junction bases outside the gene matches: 15. Germline V gene sequence: CDR1 MNHEY, CDR2 SMNVEV (reference sequence). CDR3 coding DNA: TGTGCCAGCAGTCCTACAATCGGGCAGGGGGTACAGACCCAGTACTTC. As protein: CASSPTIGQGVQTQYF.

This clone appeared a few times. The rearrangement uses TRBV7-8 and TRBJ1-2, with D maybe TRBD1 (6 bases). The CDR3 is made up of 14 amino acids. Trimming took 1 base from V and 7 from J, leaving 13 bases between them. Germline assignment: CDR1 SGHVS and CDR2 FQNEAQ. For the CDR3, the DNA is TGTGCCAGCAGCTTAGTACAGGGAGACGGTGGCTACACCTTC. Protein product: CASSLVQGDGGYTF.

The V and J genes are TRBV6-5 and TRBJ1-4; TRBD1 agrees at 7 bases. The CDR3 spans 14 residues. With 6 bases clipped from V and 8 bases from J, the junction kept 9 bases outside the gene matches. Per the germline V gene, CDR1 is MNHEY and CDR2 is SVGAGI. The CDR3 protein is CASRNDRAGEKLFF. CDR3 nucleotide sequence: TGTGCCAGCAGAAACGACAGGGCGGGGGAAAAACTGTTTTTT.

J is TRBJ2-5 and V is TRBV10-1, with 11 bases aligning to TRBD2. The length of the CDR3 is 15 residues. V lost 3 bases to trimming and J lost 3 bases; unmatched junction nucleotides: 3. The germline V gene encodes CDR1 WNHNN and CDR2 SYGVQD (reference sequence). The DNA for the CDR3 is TGCGCCAGCAGTGATAGCGGGGGGGCCGAAGAGACCCAGTACTTC. This encodes CASSDSGGAEETQYF.

This clone was seen many times. The chain employs TRBV7-9 and TRBJ1-1; the D is unclear. This CDR3 spans 13 amino acids. CDR1 SEHNR and CDR2 FQNEAQ come from the germline V gene (reference sequence). The germline V and J ends were trimmed by 5 bases and 1 base, with 8 bases remaining between them. CDR3 nucleotides: TGTGCCAGCAGCCGTAACCCGAACACTGAAGCTTTCTTT. Translating it yields CASSRNPNTEAFF.

This clone has more than one count but fewer than ten. The chain links TRBV7-2 to TRBJ1-2; D ambiguous. This CDR3 has 15 amino acids. CDR1 is SGHTA, CDR2 FQGNSA, per germline. V was shortened by 1 base and J by 1 base, with 10 bases between the two germline ends. CDR3 nucleotides: TGTGCCAGCAGCTTAGAGTTACAGAGTAACTATGGCTACACCTTC. Residues: CASSLELQSNYGYTF.